A selection of T cell receptor beta chains follows, all from one sample in a study of T-cell reconstitution after alpha-beta-depleted transplantation in children. TCRdb redid the calling of the PCR reads with MiXCR, one entry per CDR3 protein. Among roughly 590,000 distinct CDR3 sequences listed, 16% were seen once. This sample comprised PBMCs from the stem cell graft donor, obtained from the stem cell graft. The receptors come from a human donor who donated a stem cell graft to a child with acute myeloid leukemia. The CDR3 runs from the conserved cysteine through the conserved F or W. The D gene is left open where the match is weak. Size is omitted from some rows. Given values are once, few, many or a class for expanded clones.

v_gene	j_gene	abundance	d_gene	CDR3aa	CDR3nt
TRBV24-1	TRBJ2-5	many	.	CATGEGETQYF	TGTGCCACAGGGGAAGGCGAGACCCAGTACTTC
TRBV11-3	TRBJ2-1	.	.	CASSPDGGSNEQFF	TGTGCCAGCAGCCCCGACGGAGGGTCCAATGAGCAGTTCTTC
TRBV27	TRBJ1-2	few	.	CASSFLSDYGYTF	TGTGCCAGCAGTTTCCTATCCGACTATGGCTACACCTTC
TRBV24-1	TRBJ2-5	.	TRBD2	CATSVVAGGQETQYF	TGTGCCACCAGTGTAGTAGCGGGGGGCCAAGAGACCCAGTACTTC
TRBV6-2/TRBV6-3	TRBJ1-1	many	.	CASSYSEWESEAFF	TGTGCCAGCAGTTACTCGGAATGGGAGAGTGAAGCTTTCTTT
TRBV7-9	TRBJ2-7	few	.	CASSPPGRHEQYF	TGTGCCAGCAGCCCCCCTGGGCGTCACGAGCAGTACTTC
TRBV9	TRBJ2-1	few	.	CASSVVLVDINEQFF	TGTGCCAGCAGCGTAGTTCTAGTTGACATCAATGAGCAGTTCTTC
TRBV29-1	TRBJ2-2	few	.	CSAFLTTGELFF	TGCAGCGCCTTTCTCACCACCGGGGAGCTGTTTTTT
TRBV9	TRBJ2-7	.	.	CASSGGTGTRSYEQYF	TGTGCCAGCAGCGGAGGGACTGGGACGCGCTCCTACGAGCAGTACTTC
TRBV6-4	TRBJ2-1	many	.	CASSALPASEQFF	TGTGCCAGCAGTGCTCTACCTGCGAGTGAGCAGTTCTTC
TRBV10-3	TRBJ2-7	.	TRBD1	CAINDRGNEQYF	TGTGCCATCAATGACAGGGGGAACGAGCAGTACTTC
TRBV20-1	TRBJ2-3	many	TRBD2	CSAIGTSGGATDTQYF	TGCAGTGCTATCGGGACTAGCGGGGGGGCCACAGATACGCAGTATTTT
TRBV10-3	TRBJ2-7	few	TRBD1	CAISESSQGARAYEQYF	TGTGCCATCAGTGAGTCGTCACAGGGGGCGCGGGCCTACGAGCAGTACTTC
TRBV7-2	TRBJ1-4	few	.	CASSLGVANEKLFF	TGTGCCAGCAGCTTAGGAGTAGCTAATGAAAAACTGTTTTTT
TRBV12-3/TRBV12-4	TRBJ2-3	few	.	CASSPAPGGVTDTQYF	TGTGCCAGCAGTCCAGCGCCCGGGGGCGTCACAGATACGCAGTATTTT
TRBV7-2	TRBJ1-5	many	.	CASSLGGAGNQPQHF	TGCGCCAGCAGCTTGGGGGGGGCTGGCAATCAGCCCCAGCATTTT
TRBV11-1	TRBJ2-3	.	.	CASSLGLGQEITDTQYF	TGTGCCAGCAGCTTAGGCCTGGGACAAGAAATAACAGATACGCAGTATTTT
TRBV10-3	TRBJ1-5	.	TRBD1	CAISETGGHNQPQHF	TGTGCCATCAGCGAGACAGGGGGACATAATCAGCCCCAGCATTTT
TRBV20-1	TRBJ2-3	few	TRBD1	CSARDLVGQGLRDTQYF	TGCAGTGCTAGAGATCTCGTAGGACAGGGCTTGAGAGATACGCAGTATTTT
TRBV24-1	TRBJ2-2	few	.	CATSDQGNAGELFF	TGTGCCACCAGTGATCAGGGGAACGCCGGGGAGCTGTTTTTT
TRBV20-1	TRBJ1-1	many	.	CSATKLIMNTEAFF	TGCAGTGCTACCAAATTAATCATGAACACTGAAGCTTTCTTT
TRBV6-5	TRBJ2-5	.	.	CASSYTGWEETQYF	TGTGCCAGCAGTTACACGGGCTGGGAAGAGACCCAGTACTTC
TRBV20-1	TRBJ2-1	.	.	CSARQLYNEQFF	TGCAGTGCTAGACAGCTCTACAATGAGCAGTTCTTC
TRBV15	TRBJ2-5	.	.	CATSRFQETQYF	TGTGCCACCAGCAGATTCCAAGAGACCCAGTACTTC
TRBV9	TRBJ1-1	few	.	CASSVGGMGDAEAFF	TGTGCCAGCAGCGTTGGAGGGATGGGGGACGCTGAAGCTTTCTTT
TRBV18	TRBJ1-6	few	.	CASSPATLNSPLHF	TGTGCCAGCTCACCGGCGACTCTAAATTCACCCCTCCACTTT
TRBV27	TRBJ2-7	many	.	CASSLSRGGQGSYEQYF	TGTGCCAGCAGTTTATCCCGGGGGGGACAGGGATCCTACGAGCAGTACTTC
TRBV24-1	TRBJ2-1	many	.	CAVRPTGSSGEQFF	TGTGCCGTTAGACCGACAGGCTCCTCCGGTGAGCAGTTCTTC
TRBV6-4	TRBJ2-2	many	TRBD2	CASSSGDTGELFF	TGTGCCAGCAGTAGCGGGGACACCGGGGAGCTGTTTTTT
TRBV20-1	TRBJ2-1	many	.	CTPMRWGNEQFF	TGCACCCCCATGCGGTGGGGCAATGAGCAGTTCTTC
TRBV7-2	TRBJ2-2	.	.	CASSEKGLQSRGELFF	TGTGCCAGCAGCGAAAAGGGGTTACAATCCAGGGGGGAGCTGTTTTTT
TRBV5-1	TRBJ2-7	many	.	CASSFRERLFYDYEQYF	TGCGCCAGCAGCTTCAGAGAGAGACTGTTCTACGACTACGAGCAGTACTTC
TRBV7-2	TRBJ2-3	many	TRBD1	CASSLDRGGDTQYF	TGTGCCAGCAGCCTGGACAGGGGGGGGGATACGCAGTATTTT
TRBV6-5	TRBJ2-3	many	.	CASSWAGGTDTQYF	TGTGCCAGCAGTTGGGCAGGGGGCACAGATACGCAGTATTTT
TRBV7-9	TRBJ2-3	.	TRBD1	CASSLAGRGGEGDTQYF	TGTGCCAGCAGCTTAGCGGGGCGAGGGGGCGAAGGAGATACGCAGTATTTT
TRBV5-1	TRBJ1-1	.	.	CDSSLDLRNTEAFF	TGCGACAGCAGCTTGGATCTCAGAAACACTGAAGCTTTCTTT
TRBV20-1	TRBJ1-2	many	TRBD1	CSASGTEALENYGYTF	TGCAGTGCTAGCGGGACAGAAGCCCTGGAGAACTATGGCTACACCTTC
TRBV20-1	TRBJ2-5	many	TRBD2	CSARKAGVQETQYF	TGCAGTGCTAGAAAAGCGGGGGTCCAAGAGACCCAGTACTTC
TRBV5-4	TRBJ2-4	.	TRBD1	CASTLDRAVVNIQYF	TGTGCCAGCACCCTGGACAGGGCGGTGGTGAACATTCAGTACTTC
TRBV5-1	TRBJ1-1	many	TRBD1	CASSHGTANTEAFF	TGCGCCAGCAGCCACGGGACAGCGAACACTGAAGCTTTCTTT
TRBV4-1	TRBJ2-1	.	.	CASSQAGGGWNEQFF	TGCGCCAGCAGCCAAGCTGGTGGGGGGTGGAATGAGCAGTTCTTC
TRBV20-1	TRBJ1-2	many	.	CSARDPSTVINYGYTF	TGCAGTGCTAGAGATCCCTCCACAGTTATTAACTATGGCTACACCTTC
TRBV9	TRBJ2-5	many	TRBD2	CASSVGPSGEETQYF	TGTGCCAGCAGCGTAGGACCTAGCGGGGAAGAGACCCAGTACTTC
TRBV7-2	TRBJ2-5	.	.	CASSLVFGGETQYF	TGTGCCAGCAGCTTAGTTTTTGGAGGGGAGACCCAGTACTTC
TRBV20-1	TRBJ2-1	many	.	CSASNVDEQFF	TGCAGTGCTAGTAATGTCGATGAGCAGTTCTTC
TRBV7-2	TRBJ2-3	.	.	CASSRLIDRNTDTQYF	TGTGCCAGCAGCCGTTTAATAGACAGGAACACAGATACGCAGTATTTT
TRBV20-1	TRBJ1-4	many	.	CSAPGGATNEKLFF	TGCAGTGCCCCTGGAGGCGCAACTAATGAAAAACTGTTTTTT
TRBV15	TRBJ1-5	.	.	CATSRDRGDRPQHF	TGTGCCACCAGCAGAGATCGGGGGGATCGGCCCCAGCATTTT
TRBV4-3	TRBJ1-1	few	TRBD1	CASSQGDRGNTEAFF	TGCGCCAGCAGCCAAGGGGACAGGGGGAACACTGAAGCTTTCTTT
TRBV15	TRBJ2-1	many	.	CATSRPGNEGQFF	TGTGCCACCAGCAGGCCCGGGAACGAGGGGCAGTTCTTC
TRBV27	TRBJ1-4	.	TRBD1	CASSLSKGQGPIREKLFF	TGTGCCAGCAGTTTATCGAAGGGACAGGGGCCGATAAGAGAAAAACTGTTTTTT
TRBV20-1	TRBJ2-2	.	.	CSARGPYRDGELFF	TGCAGTGCTAGAGGACCATACAGGGACGGGGAGCTGTTTTTT
TRBV7-2	TRBJ2-2	few	TRBD1	CASSLAGARQGAGELFF	TGTGCCAGCAGCTTAGCGGGCGCTAGACAGGGGGCCGGGGAGCTGTTTTTT